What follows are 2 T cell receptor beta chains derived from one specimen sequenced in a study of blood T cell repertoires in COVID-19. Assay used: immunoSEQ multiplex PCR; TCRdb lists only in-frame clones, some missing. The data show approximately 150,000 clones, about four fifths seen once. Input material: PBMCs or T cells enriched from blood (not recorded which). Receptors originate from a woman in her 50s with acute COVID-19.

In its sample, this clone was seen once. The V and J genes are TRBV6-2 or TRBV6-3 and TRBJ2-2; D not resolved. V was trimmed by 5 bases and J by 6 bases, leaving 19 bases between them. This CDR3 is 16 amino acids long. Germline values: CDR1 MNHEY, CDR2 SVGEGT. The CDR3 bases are TGTGCCAGCAGTGCCCTGGGTCCCTGGAGCGCCGGGGAGCTGTTTTTT. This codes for CASSALGPWSAGELFF.

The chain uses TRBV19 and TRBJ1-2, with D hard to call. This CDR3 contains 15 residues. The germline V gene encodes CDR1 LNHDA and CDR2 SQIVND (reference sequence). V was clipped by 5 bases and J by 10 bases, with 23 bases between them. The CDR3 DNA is TGTGCCAGTAGTTACCCGAGTGGGTCAGACACGTCCTACACCTTC. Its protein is CASSYPSGSDTSYTF.